This T cell receptor (beta chain) was found in a study of monozygotic twins with cystic fibrosis. Study-level background: Library input was around 3.2 micrograms of fragmented DNA, with about 15 PCR cycles.

The repertoire was sequenced with immunoSEQ multiplex PCR; TCRdb's copy has only in-frame clones and lacks some. The table lists about 39,000 clones, about nine tenths of them singletons. On this clone itself: Its antigen is undetermined.

Broader study findings: Unrelated CF individuals shared fewer identical clonotypes than monozygotic CF twins. Clonality was generally low (median about 0.01), higher in the most severe patients. V usage most resembled the co-twin in 13 of 16 pairs.

CDR1 and CDR2 (germline): SGDLS, YYNGEE. CDR3 length: 14 residues. The germline V and J ends were trimmed by 3 bases and 5 bases, with 9 bases remaining between them. The TCR comes from a boy between 2 and 15 years old with cystic fibrosis. This chain joins TRBV9 and TRBJ1-6; maybe TRBD1 (5 bases). The sequencing sample was made of blood. The CDR3 protein is CASSEGLHNSPLHF. The CDR3 DNA sequence: TGTGCCAGCAGCGAGGGGCTCCATAATTCACCCCTCCACTTT.